The source of this T cell receptor (beta chain) is a study of cytotoxic CD8 clonotypes in ibrutinib-treated CLL. Study as a whole: Results showed roughly 25 partial and 2 complete responses; following median 68 months, about 15 remained remitted, about twelve advanced.

The authors obtained roughly 2 micrograms of genomic DNA from cryopreserved PBMCs for TCR beta libraries. Study-level points and caveats: The public clonotypes identified were infrequent and showed contraction or stability on treatment.

Using immunoSEQ multiplex PCR, the repertoire was profiled, and TCRdb retains in-frame clones only, with some absent. The sample has more than 200,000 clones, less than 75% seen once. As to this clone: Its target is not known.

The clonotype comes from a human donor with chronic lymphocytic leukemia. The sample was PBMCs, taken after 24 months of ibrutinib treatment.

CDR3 bases: TGCAGCTTACTAGAGAATGAGCAGTTCTTC. Protein: CSLLENEQFF. The chain joins TRBV20-1 to TRBJ2-1; D might be TRBD2 (5 bases). CDR3 size: 10 residues. CDR1 DFQATT and CDR2 SNEGSKA come from the germline V gene (reference sequence).